This T cell receptor beta chain appears in the sequencing data of a study of blood T cells in healthy people across ages. Looking at the study overall: Using template switching, researchers captured about one barcoded beta molecule for each two T cells. The study's findings and limits: Higher diversity and more naive CD4+ cells were features of long-lived donors, compared to aged donors. Changes seen in expanded clonotypes were possibly confounded by donor CMV status left unknown.

The CDR3 contains 16 residues. Germline V gene sequence: CDR1 MGHDK, CDR2 SYGVNS. This clonotype was seen a handful of times. The antigen is unknown. It was with a sample-barcoded 5' primer and a J-beta primer mix that a second PCR of roughly 6 to 12 cycles was run. Every sample gave at least 2.5 million paired-end reads containing CDR3. TCRdb re-derived calls from the 5' RACE reads in MiXCR, one entry per CDR3 protein. Of about 780,000 distinct CDR3 sequences listed, around 50% were seen once; the top ten hold less than 20%. The TCR was taken from a man at least 80 years old in good health. Sequenced material: blood. V is TRBV25-1 and J is TRBJ2-7, with 9 positions matching TRBD2. The end of the DNA is better explained by TRBJ2-5, so the J call may be wrong. As DNA, the CDR3 is TGTGCCAGCAGTGGTTTTGGGCTAGCGGGAACGGAGACCCAGTACTTC. This codes for CASSGFGLAGTETQYF.